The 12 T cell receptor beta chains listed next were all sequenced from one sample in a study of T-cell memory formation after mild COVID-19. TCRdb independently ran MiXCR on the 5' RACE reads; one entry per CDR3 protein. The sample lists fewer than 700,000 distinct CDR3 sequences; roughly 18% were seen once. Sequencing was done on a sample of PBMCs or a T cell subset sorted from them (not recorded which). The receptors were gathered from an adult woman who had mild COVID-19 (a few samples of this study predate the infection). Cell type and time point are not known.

CDR3 nucleotides: TGTGCCAGCAGTGTATTTCGAGGGAGCAATAATTCACCCCTCCACTTT. It translates to CASSVFRGSNNSPLHF. The chain joins TRBV2 to TRBJ1-6; D ambiguous. Germline V gene data show CDR1 as SNHLY and CDR2 as FYNNEI. The CDR3 is 16 residues long. V was pared by 4 bases and J by 5 bases, with 15 bases between.

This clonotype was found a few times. The CDR3 loop reads CASTPAGGPDTQYF. The CDR3 DNA follows: TGCGCCAGCACGCCGGCGGGGGGTCCAGATACGCAGTATTTT. This rearrangement joins TRBV5-1 to TRBJ2-3; 8 nucleotides align to TRBD2. This CDR3 region has 14 residues. Germline V CDR1 and CDR2: SGHRS, YFSETQ. With V trimmed by 6 bases and J by 4 bases, 7 bases remained unmatched.

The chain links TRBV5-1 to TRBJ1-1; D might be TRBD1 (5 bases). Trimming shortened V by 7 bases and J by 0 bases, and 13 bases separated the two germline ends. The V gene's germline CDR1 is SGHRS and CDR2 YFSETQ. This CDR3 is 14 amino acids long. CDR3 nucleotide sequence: TGCGCCAGCCAGCAGGGCTCATTGAACACTGAAGCTTTCTTT. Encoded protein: CASQQGSLNTEAFF.

The CDR3 bases are TGTGCCAGCAGTTTGCAGACAGGGGCCATGACATCTGGGGCCAACGTCCTGACTTTC. This encodes CASSLQTGAMTSGANVLTF. The chain joins TRBV28 to TRBJ2-6; 8 positions agree with TRBD1. Germline CDR1 and CDR2: MDHEN and SYDVKM. The V segment lost 3 bases and the J segment 1 base; nucleotides outside the gene matches: 11. CDR3 length: 19 amino acids.

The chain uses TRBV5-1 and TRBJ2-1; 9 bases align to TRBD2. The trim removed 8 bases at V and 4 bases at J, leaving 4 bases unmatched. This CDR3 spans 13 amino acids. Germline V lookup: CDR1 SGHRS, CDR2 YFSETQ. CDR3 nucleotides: TGCGCCAGTCATAGCGGGAGATACAATGAGCAGTTCTTC. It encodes CASHSGRYNEQFF.

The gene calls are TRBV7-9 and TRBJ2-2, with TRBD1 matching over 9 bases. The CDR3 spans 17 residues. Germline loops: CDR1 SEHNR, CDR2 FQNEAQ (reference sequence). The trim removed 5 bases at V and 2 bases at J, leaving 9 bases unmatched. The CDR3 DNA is TGTGCCAGCAGCGGATACCGGGACAGGGACAACACCGGGGAGCTGTTTTTT. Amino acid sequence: CASSGYRDRDNTGELFF. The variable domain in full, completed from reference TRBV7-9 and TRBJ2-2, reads DTGVSQNPRHKITKRGQNVTFRCDPISEHNRLYWYRQTLGQGPEFLTYFQNEAQLEKSRLLSDRFSAERPKGSFSTLEIQRTEQGDSAMYLCASSGYRDRDNTGELFFGEGSRLTVL.

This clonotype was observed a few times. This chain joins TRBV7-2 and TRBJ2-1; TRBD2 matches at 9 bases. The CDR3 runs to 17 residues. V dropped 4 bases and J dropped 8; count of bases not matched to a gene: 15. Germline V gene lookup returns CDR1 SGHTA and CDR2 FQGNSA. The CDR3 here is CASSSLGRGTSIHEQFF. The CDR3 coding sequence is TGTGCCAGCAGCTCCCTAGGGCGCGGGACTAGCATCCATGAGCAGTTCTTC.

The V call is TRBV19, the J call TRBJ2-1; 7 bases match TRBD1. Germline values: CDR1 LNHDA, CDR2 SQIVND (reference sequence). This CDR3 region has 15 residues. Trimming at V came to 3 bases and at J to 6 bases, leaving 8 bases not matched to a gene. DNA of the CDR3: TGTGCCAGTAGTATGCAGGGGGTATCGACCAATGAGCAGTTCTTC. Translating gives CASSMQGVSTNEQFF.

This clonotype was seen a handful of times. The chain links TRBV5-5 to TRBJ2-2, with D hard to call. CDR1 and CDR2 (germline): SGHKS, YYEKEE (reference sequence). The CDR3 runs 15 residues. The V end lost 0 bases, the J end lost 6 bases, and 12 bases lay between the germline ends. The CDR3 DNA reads TGTGCCAGCAGCTTGGCTGGAATCTCAGCCGGGGAGCTGTTTTTT. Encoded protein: CASSLAGISAGELFF.

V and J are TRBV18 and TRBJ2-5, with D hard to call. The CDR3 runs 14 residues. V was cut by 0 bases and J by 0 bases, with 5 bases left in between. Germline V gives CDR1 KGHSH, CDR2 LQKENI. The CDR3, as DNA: TGTGCCAGCTCACCACCGTGGGACCAAGAGACCCAGTACTTC. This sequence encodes CASSPPWDQETQYF. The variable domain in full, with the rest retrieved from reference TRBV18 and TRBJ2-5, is NAGVMQNPRHLVRRRGQEARLRCSPMKGHSHVYWYRQLPEEGLKFMVYLQKENIIDESGMPKERFSAEFPKEGPSILRIQQVVRGDSAAYFCASSPPWDQETQYFGPGTRLLVL.

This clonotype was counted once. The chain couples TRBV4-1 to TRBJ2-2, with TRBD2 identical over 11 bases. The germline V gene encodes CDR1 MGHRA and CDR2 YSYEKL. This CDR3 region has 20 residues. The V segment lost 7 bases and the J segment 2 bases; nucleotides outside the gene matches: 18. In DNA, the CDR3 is TGCGCCAGCACCCTAATCGGTCTAGCGGGGGGCCCCTATAACACCGGGGAGCTGTTTTTT. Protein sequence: CASTLIGLAGGPYNTGELFF.

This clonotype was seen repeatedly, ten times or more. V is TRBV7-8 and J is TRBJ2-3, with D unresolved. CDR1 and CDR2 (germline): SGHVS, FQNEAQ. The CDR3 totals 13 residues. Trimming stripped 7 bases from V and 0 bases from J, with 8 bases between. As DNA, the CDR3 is TGTGCCAGCACTCGCGGTAGCACAGATACGCAGTATTTT. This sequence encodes CASTRGSTDTQYF. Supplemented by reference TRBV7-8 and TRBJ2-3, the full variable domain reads GAGVSQSPRYKVAKRGQDVALRCDPISGHVSLFWYQQALGQGPEFLTYFQNEAQLDKSGLPSDRFFAERPEGSVSTLKIQRTQQEDSAVYLCASTRGSTDTQYFGPGTRLTVL.